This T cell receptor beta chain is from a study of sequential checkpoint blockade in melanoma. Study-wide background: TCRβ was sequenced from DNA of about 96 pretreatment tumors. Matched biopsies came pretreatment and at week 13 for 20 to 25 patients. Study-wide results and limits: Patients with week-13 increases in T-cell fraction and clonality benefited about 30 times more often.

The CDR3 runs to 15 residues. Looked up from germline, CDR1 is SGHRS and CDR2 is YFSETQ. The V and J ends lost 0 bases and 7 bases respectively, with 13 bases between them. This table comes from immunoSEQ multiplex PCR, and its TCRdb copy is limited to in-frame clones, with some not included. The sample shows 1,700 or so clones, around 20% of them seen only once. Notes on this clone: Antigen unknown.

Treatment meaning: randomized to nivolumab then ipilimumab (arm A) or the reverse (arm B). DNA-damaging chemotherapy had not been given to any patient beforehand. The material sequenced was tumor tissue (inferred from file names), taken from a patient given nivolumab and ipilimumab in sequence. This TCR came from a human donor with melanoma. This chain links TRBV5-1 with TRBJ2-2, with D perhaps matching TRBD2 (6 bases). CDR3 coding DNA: TGCGCCAGCAGCTTGGATCAGGGAGGTATCGGGGAGCTGTTTTTT. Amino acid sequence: CASSLDQGGIGELFF.